The clone carrying this T cell receptor beta chain was counted a few times. This entry belongs to a study of T-cell reconstitution after alpha-beta-depleted transplantation in children. Between the trimmed V and J ends, which lost 6 bases and 0 bases, there was a span of 12 bases. This CDR3 spans 14 amino acids. Germline V gene lookup returns CDR1 SNHLY and CDR2 FYNNEI. Molecular barcoding with unique molecular identifiers was used for the TCRbeta library. TCRdb re-called the PCR reads through MiXCR, storing one row per CDR3 protein. The sample records hundreds of thousands of distinct CDR3 sequences, more than 9% being singletons.

This sequence was found in a human donor who donated a stem cell graft to a child with acute myeloid leukemia. The rearrangement joins TRBV2 to TRBJ2-7, with D perhaps matching TRBD2 (6 bases). The sample was PBMCs from the stem cell graft donor, taken from the stem cell graft. CDR3 protein: CASRTRDFSYEQYF. The CDR3 nucleotides read TGTGCCAGCAGAACTCGGGACTTCTCCTACGAGCAGTACTTC.